This is a list of T cell receptor beta chains from one sample in a study of T cell repertoires in cytomegalovirus infection. TCRdb reprocessed the reads with MiXCR, giving one entry per CDR3 protein. Of around 230,000 distinct CDR3 sequences detected, roughly 6.5% appear once; the ten largest clones hold roughly 6.5%. The sequencing sample was made of PBMCs. The source is a human donor in good health (CMV status not recorded). Some clones in this sample may be carry-over from other donors' samples. Each CDR3 is given with its conserved first and last residue. The order of the fields is clone size, V gene, J gene, D gene, CDR3 protein, CDR3 DNA. D genes are given only for firm matches. Size values are once, few and many counts, or a class for expanded clones, and some rows have none.

>many|TRBV28|TRBJ1-5|TRBD1
CASRFRGLGNQPQHF
TGTGCCAGCAGATTCAGGGGGCTCGGCAATCAGCCCCAGCATTTT
>many|TRBV7-2|TRBJ2-5|TRBD1
CASSSSAGGAETQYF
TGTGCCAGCAGCTCATCGGCAGGGGGTGCTGAGACCCAGTACTTC
>many|TRBV12-3/TRBV12-4|TRBJ1-6|TRBD1
CASSTDRVRSPLHF
TGTGCCAGCAGCACGGACAGGGTTAGATCACCCCTCCACTTT
>many|TRBV7-4|TRBJ2-4|TRBD1
CASSLTGPAGDIQYF
TGTGCCAGCAGCTTGACAGGGCCTGCCGGCGACATTCAGTACTTC
>NA|TRBV7-2|TRBJ1-1|NA
CASSLDGGGEAFF
TGTGCCAGCAGCTTAGACGGGGGCGGAGAAGCTTTCTTT
>many|TRBV7-3|TRBJ2-5|TRBD2
CASRKTSYPHKPGLAVETQYF
TGTGCCAGCAGAAAAACCTCCTACCCCCATAAACCGGGACTAGCGGTAGAGACCCAGTACTTC
>many|TRBV7-2|TRBJ1-1|NA
CASSLVYTEAFF
TGTGCCAGCAGCTTAGTATACACTGAAGCTTTCTTT
>many|TRBV19|TRBJ2-1|TRBD2
CASSIVAGGDNEQFF
TGTGCCAGTAGTATCGTAGCGGGGGGAGACAATGAGCAGTTCTTC
>NA|TRBV19|TRBJ1-5|NA
CASSGPRGRSNQPQHF
TGTGCCAGTAGTGGTCCTCGGGGGCGTAGCAATCAGCCCCAGCATTTT
>many|TRBV7-2|TRBJ1-1|NA
CASSLGAFQGYATEAFF
TGTGCCAGCAGCTTAGGGGCCTTTCAGGGGTACGCCACTGAAGCTTTCTTT
>NA|TRBV4-2|TRBJ1-4|TRBD1
CASSQETTGSNEKLFF
TGTGCCAGCAGCCAAGAGACGACAGGGAGTAATGAAAAACTGTTTTTT
>many|TRBV7-2|TRBJ1-4|TRBD1
CASSLVTGGNEKLFF
TGTGCCAGCAGCTTAGTGACAGGGGGGAATGAAAAACTGTTTTTT
>many|TRBV28|TRBJ2-5|NA
CASSPMTPSGETQYF
TGTGCCAGCAGCCCTATGACACCCTCGGGCGAGACCCAGTACTTC
>many|TRBV12-3/TRBV12-4|TRBJ1-5|NA
CASSLDRIRAQHF
TGTGCCAGCAGTTTAGACAGGATCCGGGCCCAGCATTTT
>many|TRBV7-2|TRBJ1-4|TRBD1
CASSLGQGAEKLFF
TGTGCCAGCAGCCTGGGACAGGGGGCTGAAAAACTGTTTTTT
>many|TRBV28|TRBJ1-1|NA
CASTIAGWNTEAFF
TGTGCCAGCACCATCGCTGGGTGGAACACTGAAGCTTTCTTT
>many|TRBV20-1|TRBJ2-3|TRBD2
CSARLAGEDTQYF
TGCAGTGCTAGACTAGCGGGCGAAGATACGCAGTATTTT
>many|TRBV5-3|TRBJ1-5|TRBD1
CARSFSGTGSNQPQHF
TGTGCCAGAAGCTTCTCCGGGACAGGTTCCAATCAGCCCCAGCATTTT
>few|TRBV19|TRBJ1-1|NA
CASRARDANTEAFF
TGTGCCAGTAGGGCTAGGGACGCGAACACTGAAGCTTTCTTT
>few|TRBV20-1|TRBJ1-5|TRBD1
CSARGDRYQPQHF
TGCAGTGCTAGAGGGGACAGATATCAGCCCCAGCATTTT
>many|TRBV7-2|TRBJ2-1|TRBD2
CASSISGGFNEQFF
TGTGCCAGCAGCATTAGCGGGGGTTTCAATGAGCAGTTCTTC
>many|TRBV14|TRBJ2-5|NA
CASSQPRQETQYF
TGTGCCAGCAGCCAACCTCGTCAAGAGACCCAGTACTTC
>many|TRBV7-2|TRBJ1-1|NA
CASRTTSEAFF
TGTGCCAGCAGGACAACATCTGAAGCTTTCTTT
>many|TRBV6-6|TRBJ2-2|NA
CASSYSSGGPGELFF
TGTGCCAGCAGTTACTCGAGTGGGGGGCCCGGGGAGCTGTTTTTT
>many|TRBV29-1|TRBJ2-5|NA
CSVEASTEETQYF
TGCAGCGTTGAAGCGTCGACCGAAGAGACCCAGTACTTC
>NA|TRBV29-1|TRBJ2-2|NA
CSVASEKGDAGELFF
TGCAGCGTTGCATCGGAAAAGGGTGATGCCGGGGAGCTGTTTTTT
>few|TRBV29-1|TRBJ2-2|TRBD1
CSGGQGTGELFF
TGCAGCGGAGGACAGGGGACCGGGGAGCTGTTTTTT
>many|TRBV5-8|TRBJ2-6|NA
CASSSGQPGANVLTF
TGTGCCAGCAGCTCCGGACAGCCTGGGGCCAACGTCCTGACTTTC
>NA|TRBV30|TRBJ2-5|TRBD1
CAWSTQGETQYF
TGTGCCTGGAGTACACAGGGGGAGACCCAGTACTTC
>many|TRBV7-2|TRBJ2-1|NA
CASSLAGGESSYNEQFF
TGTGCCAGCAGCTTAGCGGGAGGCGAGAGCTCCTACAATGAGCAGTTCTTC
>many|TRBV6-6|TRBJ1-1|NA
CASSFGDVRDTEAFF
TGTGCCAGCAGTTTCGGGGACGTAAGGGACACTGAAGCTTTCTTT
>few|TRBV12-3/TRBV12-4|TRBJ1-2|NA
CASSFGFDGYTF
TGTGCCAGCAGCTTCGGATTTGATGGCTACACCTTC
>few|TRBV6-2/TRBV6-3|TRBJ1-4|NA
CASSYRTKGEKLFF
TGTGCCAGCAGTTACAGGACAAAGGGTGAAAAACTGTTTTTT
>many|TRBV7-3|TRBJ1-5|NA
CASGGGGSNQPQHF
TGTGCCAGCGGGGGAGGGGGTAGCAATCAGCCCCAGCATTTT
>many|TRBV28|TRBJ2-1|TRBD2
CASQLSGGREQFF
TGTGCCAGCCAACTTAGCGGGGGCCGGGAGCAGTTCTTC
>many|TRBV30|TRBJ1-4|TRBD1
CAWSKRGGAATNEKLFF
TGTGCCTGGAGTAAGAGAGGGGGCGCTGCAACTAATGAAAAACTGTTTTTT
>many|TRBV5-1|TRBJ1-2|NA
CASSEAPHGYTF
TGCGCCAGCAGCGAGGCCCCACATGGCTACACCTTC
>many|TRBV29-1|TRBJ1-2|NA
CSGELGNYGYTF
TGCAGCGGTGAACTGGGGAACTATGGCTACACCTTC
>NA|TRBV28|TRBJ1-1|TRBD1
CASIRGQGYTEAFF
TGTGCCAGTATTCGGGGACAGGGTTACACTGAAGCTTTCTTT
>NA|TRBV5-1|TRBJ1-1|TRBD1
CASSLGPPGQGMNTEAFF
TGCGCCAGCAGCTTGGGCCCCCCGGGACAGGGCATGAACACTGAAGCTTTCTTT
>many|TRBV27|TRBJ1-2|TRBD1
CASGQGSPLGYVGYTF
TGTGCCAGTGGACAGGGATCACCCTTGGGGTATGTTGGCTACACCTTC
>many|TRBV7-2|TRBJ2-7|TRBD1
CASSPVGTGLREQYF
TGTGCCAGCAGCCCCGTGGGGACAGGGTTGAGAGAGCAGTACTTC
>few|TRBV28|TRBJ2-5|NA
CASSLESTPQETQYF
TGTGCCAGCAGTTTAGAGTCGACACCACAAGAGACCCAGTACTTC
>many|TRBV7-9|TRBJ1-1|NA
CASSFDQGRTEAFF
TGTGCCAGCAGCTTTGATCAGGGAAGGACTGAAGCTTTCTTT
>many|TRBV12-5|TRBJ1-6|NA
CASGGISEGSSPLHF
TGTGCTAGTGGTGGAATATCCGAAGGGAGTTCACCCCTCCACTTT
>many|TRBV7-2|TRBJ1-3|NA
CASSLAAAATSGNTIYF
TGTGCCAGCAGCTTAGCGGCGGCGGCGACCTCTGGAAACACCATATATTTT
>NA|TRBV2|TRBJ1-2|TRBD1
CANRGPGQGLYYGYTF
TGTGCCAACAGGGGGCCGGGACAGGGACTATACTATGGCTACACCTTC
>many|TRBV5-1|TRBJ2-2|TRBD2
CASSAGLAGTGELFF
TGCGCCAGCAGCGCGGGACTAGCGGGGACCGGGGAGCTGTTTTTT
>many|TRBV7-2|TRBJ2-6|NA
CASSLGAFPGANVLTF
TGTGCCAGCAGCTTGGGGGCTTTCCCCGGGGCCAACGTCCTGACTTTC
>many|TRBV6-2/TRBV6-3|TRBJ1-3|NA
CASSYSSGDGASGNTIYF
TGTGCCAGCAGTTACTCTTCCGGGGACGGTGCCTCTGGAAACACCATATATTTT